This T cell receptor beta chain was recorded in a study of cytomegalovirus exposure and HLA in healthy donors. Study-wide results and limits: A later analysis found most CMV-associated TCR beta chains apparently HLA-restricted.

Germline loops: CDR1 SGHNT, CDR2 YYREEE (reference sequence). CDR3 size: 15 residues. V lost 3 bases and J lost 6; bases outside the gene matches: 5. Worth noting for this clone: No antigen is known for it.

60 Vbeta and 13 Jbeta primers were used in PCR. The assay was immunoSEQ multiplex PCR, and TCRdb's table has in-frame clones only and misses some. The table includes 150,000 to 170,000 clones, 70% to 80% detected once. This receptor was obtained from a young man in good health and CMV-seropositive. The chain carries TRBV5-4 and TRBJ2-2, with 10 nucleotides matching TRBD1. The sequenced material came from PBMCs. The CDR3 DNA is TGTGCCAGCAGCTCCGGGACAGGGGTGGCCGGGGAGCTGTTTTTT. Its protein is CASSSGTGVAGELFF.